What follows describes a single T cell receptor beta chain. Per the authors' pipeline: From reference gene primer amplification, estimates of nucleated cell counts were derived. The table came from immunoSEQ multiplex PCR; TCRdb's copy has only in-frame clones and leaves some out. V and J calls and clone size are copied from that table; D and trimming were computed from the DNA. The data contain fewer than 300,000 clones, approximately 84% of them seen just once; the ten biggest clones take up almost 1.5%. V was cut by 10 bases and J by 5 bases, with 17 bases left in between. The CDR3 is 13 amino acids. Per the germline V gene, CDR1 is MDHEN and CDR2 is SYDVKM. This record belongs to a study of blood T cell repertoires in COVID-19.

Sequences were obtained from peripheral blood. This rearrangement joins TRBV28 to TRBJ1-1; perhaps TRBD1 as D (6 bases). This TCR was recovered from a human donor with COVID-19, enrolled during active disease. The donor label of this sample is uncertain. The DNA of the CDR3 is TGTGCCACCTTGAGGACAGCCCCTACTGAAGCTTTCTTT. Encoded protein: CATLRTAPTEAFF. Based on the CDR3 plus reference TRBV28 and TRBJ1-1, the full variable domain is DVKVTQSSRYLVKRTGEKVFLECVQDMDHENMFWYRQDPGLGLRLIYFSYDVKMKEKGDIPEGYSVSREKKERFSLILESASTNQTSMYLCATLRTAPTEAFFGQGTRLTVV.